These 3 T cell receptor beta chains originate from one sample sequenced in a study of patients and donors after allogeneic stem cell transplantation. TCRdb reanalysed the RT-PCR reads using MiXCR and keeps one entry per CDR3 protein. Of some 160,000 distinct CDR3 sequences in the sample, 24% were seen once. Material for sequencing was blood, either unsorted or a sorted T cell fraction (not recorded which). Receptors originate from a human donor who was either an allogeneic HSCT recipient or a stem cell or donor lymphocyte infusion donor (not recorded which). It is not recorded whose cells these are; they may come from a transplant donor.

This clonotype showed up just a few times. The chain uses TRBV28 and TRBJ1-5, with 7 bases identical to TRBD1. Unmatched junction bases numbered 12, after V lost 2 bases and J lost 11 bases. Germline V gene lookup returns CDR1 MDHEN and CDR2 SYDVKM. There are 15 residues in the CDR3. The CDR3 here is CASSLAGGGSAAQHF. The CDR3 nucleotides are TGTGCCAGCAGTTTAGCAGGGGGAGGATCAGCGGCCCAGCATTTT.

This clonotype appeared a few times. This chain joins TRBV20-1 and TRBJ1-4; D possibly corresponds to TRBD1 (6 bases). V was trimmed by 1 base and J by 7 bases, leaving 16 bases between them. CDR1 is DFQATT and CDR2 is SNEGSKA in the germline V gene (reference sequence). The CDR3 is 15 residues long. CDR3 loop: CSARGTGRGSEKLFF. CDR3 nucleotide sequence: TGCAGTGCTAGAGGCACAGGGAGGGGAAGTGAAAAACTGTTTTTT.

On this clonotype: An end of the junction does not agree with germline; a read error may underlie this. The rearrangement links TRBV7-2 to TRBJ2-3; TRBD2 might be the D (6 bases). This CDR3 is 10 amino acids long. The germline V gene has CDR1 SGHTA and CDR2 FQGNSA. CDR3 DNA sequence: TGTGCCAGCAGCGAAACGACTAGTTTGTTT. Translation gives CASSETTSLF.